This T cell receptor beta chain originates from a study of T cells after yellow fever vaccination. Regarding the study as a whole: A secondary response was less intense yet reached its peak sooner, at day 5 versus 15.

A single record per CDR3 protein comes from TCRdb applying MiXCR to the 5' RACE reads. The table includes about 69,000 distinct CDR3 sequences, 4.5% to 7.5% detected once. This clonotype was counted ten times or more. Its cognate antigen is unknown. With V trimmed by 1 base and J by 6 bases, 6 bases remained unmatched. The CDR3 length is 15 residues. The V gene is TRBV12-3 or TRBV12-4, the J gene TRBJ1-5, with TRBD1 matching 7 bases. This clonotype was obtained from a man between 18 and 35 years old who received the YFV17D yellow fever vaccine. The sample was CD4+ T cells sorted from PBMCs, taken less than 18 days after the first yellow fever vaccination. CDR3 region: CASSLGSGGAQPQHF. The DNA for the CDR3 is TGTGCCAGCAGTTTAGGATCAGGGGGTGCTCAGCCCCAGCATTTT.